The clone carrying this T cell receptor beta chain has just a few counts. As yet, its antigen is unknown. TCRdb itself ran the 5' RACE reads through MiXCR, one entry per CDR3 protein. Seen here are roughly 150,000 distinct CDR3 sequences, about an eighth observed once, and the top ten hold 3.3%. The data were taken from a study of T-cell memory formation after mild COVID-19. About the research overall: TCR clusters showed largely donor specificity. Study outcomes and limitations: Several responding clones turned up in pre-infection memory, indicating that cross-reactive memory may have taken part. Contracting CD4+ clones sat mainly in CM and EM; CD8+ in EMRA.

Trimming took off 7 bases at V and 0 bases at J, with 11 bases between the two ends. This CDR3 region has 14 residues. The specimen sequenced was PBMCs or a T cell subset sorted from them (not recorded which). The chain is built from TRBV23-1 and TRBJ2-3; D might be TRBD1 (6 bases). TRBV23-1 is placed among ORFs of uncertain function. The receptor was isolated from a man younger than 30 who had mild COVID-19 (a few samples of this study predate the infection). Cell type and time point are not known. The CDR3 bases are TGCGCCAGCATTACAGGGTCGAGCACAGATACGCAGTATTTT. This sequence encodes CASITGSSTDTQYF.